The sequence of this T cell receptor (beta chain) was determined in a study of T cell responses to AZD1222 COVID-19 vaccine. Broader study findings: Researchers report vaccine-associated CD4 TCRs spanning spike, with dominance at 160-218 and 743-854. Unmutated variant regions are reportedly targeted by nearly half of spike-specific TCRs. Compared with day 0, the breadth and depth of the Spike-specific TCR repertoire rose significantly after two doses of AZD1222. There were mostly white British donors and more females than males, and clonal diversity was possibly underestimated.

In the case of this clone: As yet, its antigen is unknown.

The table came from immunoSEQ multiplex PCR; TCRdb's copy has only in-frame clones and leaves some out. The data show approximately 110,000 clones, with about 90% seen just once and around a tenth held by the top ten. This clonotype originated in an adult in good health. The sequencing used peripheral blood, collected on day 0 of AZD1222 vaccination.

CDR3: CASSLRVAGRWETQYF. The DNA of the CDR3 is TGTGCCAGCAGCTTGAGGGTGGCGGGAAGATGGGAGACCCAGTACTTC. This chain joins TRBV7-2 and TRBJ2-5; tentative D call: TRBD2 (6 bases). From germline, CDR1 is SGHTA and CDR2 FQGNSA. Trimming took off 3 bases at V and 5 bases at J, with 19 bases between the two ends. CDR3 size: 16 residues. Full variable domain (rest looked up from reference TRBV7-2 and TRBJ2-5): GAGVSQSPSNKVTEKGKDVELRCDPISGHTALYWYRQSLGQGLEFLIYFQGNSAPDKSGLPSDRFSAERTGGSVSTLTIQRTQQEDSAVYLCASSLRVAGRWETQYFGPGTRLLVL.